Below, 17 T cell receptor beta chains from the same sample are listed, as sequenced in a study of T cell responses to AZD1222 COVID-19 vaccine. The table came from immunoSEQ multiplex PCR; TCRdb's copy has only in-frame clones and leaves some out. The sample has some 120,000 clones, about 86% seen once; the top ten hold 9% to 15%. Specimen: peripheral blood, collected on day 0 of AZD1222 vaccination. The receptors derive from an adult in good health.

This clone was counted between two and nine times. The chain is built from TRBV12-5 and TRBJ2-5; 11 bases line up with TRBD2. V gave up 6 bases and J gave up 1 base; unmatched junction bases: 7. CDR3 length equals 16 residues. Germline V gene lookup returns CDR1 LGHNT and CDR2 FRNRAP. The CDR3 reads CASGRASGGFQETQYF. The CDR3 coding sequence is TGTGCTAGTGGACGCGCTAGCGGGGGGTTCCAAGAGACCCAGTACTTC.

The V call is TRBV5-1, the J call TRBJ1-1; D not resolved. CDR1 and CDR2 from the germline V gene are SGHRS and YFSETQ. This CDR3 has 11 residues. The ends were cut back, 4 bases at V and 6 bases at J, with 7 bases in the middle. Here the CDR3 DNA reads TGCGCCAGCAGCGGCGGGTCTGAAGCTTTCTTT. Translating gives CASSGGSEAFF.

The rearrangement joins TRBV28 to TRBJ1-1; D is undetermined. The CDR3 has 12 amino acids. Trimming cost V 6 bases and J 5 bases, with 10 bases left between them. CDR1 is MDHEN and CDR2 is SYDVKM in the germline V gene. As DNA, the CDR3 is TGTGCCAGCAGGCAGGTTGGGACTGAAGCTTTCTTT. This sequence encodes CASRQVGTEAFF. Variable domain in full (rest from reference TRBV28 and TRBJ1-1): DVKVTQSSRYLVKRTGEKVFLECVQDMDHENMFWYRQDPGLGLRLIYFSYDVKMKEKGDIPEGYSVSREKKERFSLILESASTNQTSMYLCASRQVGTEAFFGQGTRLTVV.

J is TRBJ2-1 and V is TRBV10-3; 15 nucleotides match TRBD2. V was pared by 6 bases and J by 7 bases, with 4 bases of the junction left unmatched. The germline CDR1 and CDR2 sequences are ENHRY and SYGVKD. The CDR3 length is 15 residues. The CDR3 bases are TGTGCCATCAGCACCGGGACTAGCGGGAGGAATGAGCAGTTCTTC. It specifies CAISTGTSGRNEQFF.

The rearrangement links TRBV19 to TRBJ1-1; no definite D call. Germline-derived CDR1 and CDR2 are LNHDA and SQIVND (reference sequence). The CDR3 is 13 residues long. The V end lost 6 bases, the J end lost 4 bases, and 12 bases lay between the germline ends. CDR3 nucleotide sequence: TGTGCCAGTAGACTGGGTCTCGGCACTGAAGCTTTCTTT. Protein: CASRLGLGTEAFF.

CDR3 sequence reads: CAIPGGTSTYEQYF. The CDR3 coding sequence is TGTGCCATCCCGGGCGGCACCTCTACTTACGAGCAGTACTTC. The chain employs TRBV10-3 and TRBJ2-7; D gene uncertain. The CDR3 consists of 14 residues. Trimming left V 8 bases short and J 4 bases short, with 18 bases between. The germline V gene encodes CDR1 ENHRY and CDR2 SYGVKD.

This rearrangement joins TRBV19 to TRBJ2-7, with 10 bases aligning to TRBD1. V lost 6 bases to trimming and J lost 12 bases; unmatched junction nucleotides: 5. The CDR3 runs 11 residues. CDR1 is LNHDA, CDR2 SQIVND, per germline (reference sequence). The DNA of the CDR3 is TGTGCCAGTAGAAGACAGGGGGCCATGTACTTC. It encodes CASRRQGAMYF. Supplemented by reference TRBV19 and TRBJ2-7, the full variable domain reads DGGITQSPKYLFRKEGQNVTLSCEQNLNHDAMYWYRQDPGQGLRLIYYSQIVNDFQKGDIAEGYSVSREKKESFPLTVTSAQKNPTAFYLCASRRQGAMYFGPGTRLTVT.

In its sample, this clone was seen many times. The CDR3 region is CASSQRGLTYEQYF. The DNA of the CDR3 is TGTGCCAGCAGCCAACGGGGACTAACATACGAGCAGTACTTC. The chain has TRBV28 and TRBJ2-7; the match to TRBD2 covers 7 bases. The CDR3 is 14 amino acids. J gave up 4 bases and V 6 bases, and 9 bases lay outside the gene matches. Germline loops: CDR1 MDHEN, CDR2 SYDVKM.

The J gene is TRBJ1-5, the V gene TRBV30, with D maybe TRBD1 (5 bases). Germline CDR1 is GTSNPN and CDR2 is SVGIG (reference sequence). The CDR3 is 13 residues long. V was shortened by 4 bases and J by 7 bases, with 14 bases between the two germline ends. The DNA for the CDR3 is TGTGCCTGGAATCTGCCAGGGAACCAGCCCCAGCATTTT. Translation: CAWNLPGNQPQHF.

The V gene is TRBV19, the J gene TRBJ1-3, with a possible D match to TRBD1 (6 bases). V lost 8 bases and J 8 bases, leaving 16 bases between the germline ends. CDR1 is LNHDA and CDR2 is SQIVND in the germline V gene (reference sequence). The CDR3 runs 13 residues. This chain's CDR3 is CASVGAGVDTIYF. The DNA for the CDR3 is TGTGCCAGTGTCGGGGCAGGGGTGGACACCATATATTTT.

The chain employs TRBV19 and TRBJ1-6; D perhaps matches TRBD1 (5 bases). Deletions cut 3 bases from V and 4 bases from J, with 16 bases between. The germline CDR1 and CDR2 sequences are LNHDA and SQIVND (reference sequence). This CDR3 contains 17 residues. CDR3 DNA sequence: TGTGCCAGTAGTATGTCCCGGGACGGAGATTATAATTCACCCCTCCACTTT. Translation: CASSMSRDGDYNSPLHF.

CDR3 sequence reads: CASSSGGQGKDEQFF. The CDR3 bases are TGCGCCAGCAGCTCCGGAGGGCAGGGGAAAGATGAGCAGTTCTTC. V and J are TRBV5-1 and TRBJ2-1; tentatively, D is TRBD1 or TRBD2 (6 bases each). The CDR3 runs to 15 residues. Trimming shortened V by 3 bases and J by 8 bases, and 18 bases separated the two germline ends. CDR1 SGHRS and CDR2 YFSETQ come from the germline V gene.

The genes are TRBV15 and TRBJ1-5; 12 bases are a match to TRBD1. Per germline, CDR1 LNHNV and CDR2 YYDKDF (reference sequence). With V trimmed by 1 base and J by 6 bases, 7 bases remained unmatched. CDR3 length: 17 amino acids. This CDR3 reads CATSRGVGQGAIQPQHF. CDR3 coding DNA: TGTGCCACCAGCAGAGGGGTGGGACAGGGGGCGATTCAGCCCCAGCATTTT.

The chain carries TRBV5-4 and TRBJ2-1; 10 bases fit TRBD2. Germline V gene sequence: CDR1 SGHNT, CDR2 YYREEE (reference sequence). The CDR3 is 16 amino acids. V dropped 4 bases and J dropped 0; count of bases not matched to a gene: 4. CDR3 nucleotide sequence: TGTGCCAGCAGCCCCAGCGGGAGGGCCTCCTACAATGAGCAGTTCTTC. Translated, it gives CASSPSGRASYNEQFF.

The J gene is TRBJ1-5, the V gene TRBV2; D is unclear. Germline-derived CDR1 and CDR2 are SNHLY and FYNNEI. There are 12 residues in the CDR3. V dropped 4 bases and J dropped 6 bases, with 7 bases sitting between them. This CDR3 reads CASSVIGQPQHF. The DNA for the CDR3 is TGTGCCAGCAGTGTAATAGGTCAGCCCCAGCATTTT.

The chain couples TRBV11-2 to TRBJ2-7; D call uncertain. Deletions cut 5 bases from V and 0 bases from J, with 17 bases between. The CDR3 has 16 amino acids. CDR1 and CDR2 from the germline V gene are SGHAT and FQNNGV. This chain's CDR3 is CASSQVRRKSSYEQYF. The CDR3 bases are TGTGCCAGCAGCCAAGTGAGGCGGAAAAGCTCCTACGAGCAGTACTTC.

This clone was recorded once. This sequence joins TRBV28 and TRBJ2-3; TRBD1 aligns across 8 bases. Trimming cost V 5 bases and J 4 bases; bases outside gene matches: 8. This CDR3 spans 15 amino acids. Germline CDR1 and CDR2: MDHEN and SYDVKM. CDR3 sequence: CASSRAGGLADTQYF. CDR3 nucleotides: TGTGCCAGCAGTCGAGCAGGGGGCCTCGCAGATACGCAGTATTTT.